The 22 T cell receptor beta chains below come from one sample, sequenced in a study of blood T cell repertoires in COVID-19. Clones were sequenced by immunoSEQ multiplex PCR, and TCRdb holds only the in-frame ones, with some missing. The table has more than 100,000 clones, about four fifths seen once. The sequenced sample was peripheral blood. These receptors all stem from a man aged 55 to 70 with active or convalescent COVID-19.

The chain employs TRBV5-1 and TRBJ1-5; D not certain. Germline CDR1 reads SGHRS; CDR2 reads YFSETQ. V gave up 0 bases and J gave up 4 bases, with 5 bases separating them. The CDR3 is 13 residues long. As DNA, the CDR3 is TGCGCCAGCAGCTTGGGTGTAAATCAGCCCCAGCATTTT. Encoded protein: CASSLGVNQPQHF.

This clone turned up a few times. This rearrangement joins TRBV6-2 or TRBV6-3 to TRBJ1-2; D might be TRBD1 (6 bases). The V and J ends lost 2 bases and 8 bases respectively, with 21 bases between them. This CDR3 is built from 16 residues. CDR1 is MNHEY and CDR2 is SVGEGT in the germline V gene. DNA of the CDR3: TGTGCCAGCAGTTACCGGTTAAACACAGGGAATGGCGGCTACACCTTC. Amino acids: CASSYRLNTGNGGYTF.

To note about this clone: Mismatch with germline at one junction end may stem from a read error. This rearrangement joins TRBV23-1 to TRBJ2-7, with TRBD2 matching over 11 bases. TRBV23-1 is sorted into the ORF group, with uncertain function. CDR3 length equals 13 residues. Written as DNA, the CDR3 is TGCGCCAGCAGTCATTGGGGGGGACTAGCGGAAGACTTC. This sequence encodes CASSHWGGLAEDF.

The chain is built from TRBV27 and TRBJ2-2; possible D gene TRBD1, 5 bases. V was trimmed by 3 bases and J by 6 bases, leaving 17 bases between them. The germline gives CDR1 MNHEY, CDR2 SMNVEV (reference sequence). This CDR3 has 16 amino acids. The CDR3 is CASSFLGHVGAGELFF. The CDR3 DNA follows: TGTGCCAGCAGTTTTTTGGGTCATGTAGGGGCCGGGGAGCTGTTTTTT.

This clone occurred once. This chain links TRBV9 with TRBJ2-1; unclear D gene. The CDR3 runs 15 residues. CDR1 is SGDLS and CDR2 is YYNGEE in the germline V gene. Trimming shortened V by 1 base and J by 1 base, and 9 bases separated the two germline ends. The CDR3 loop is CASSVSGLSYNEQFF. The CDR3 region has the DNA TGTGCCAGCAGCGTATCCGGGTTATCCTACAATGAGCAGTTCTTC.

The rearrangement uses TRBV28 and TRBJ2-7, with TRBD2 identical over 13 bases. The V gene's germline CDR1 is MDHEN and CDR2 SYDVKM. The CDR3 loop spans 17 amino acids. With V trimmed by 6 bases and J by 0 bases, 8 bases remained unmatched. The CDR3: CASRPPGLAGFSYEQYF. CDR3 bases: TGTGCCAGCAGACCTCCGGGACTAGCGGGGTTCTCCTACGAGCAGTACTTC.

Note on this clone: This may be a read error: a much more frequent sequence differs by one nucleotide. The rearrangement links TRBV5-4 to TRBJ2-7; TRBD1 matches 7 bases. V trimming: 4 bases; J trimming: 2 bases; junction bases outside the gene matches: 6. CDR3 length: 14 amino acids. Germline V gene lookup returns CDR1 SGHNT and CDR2 YYREEE (reference sequence). The CDR3 DNA is TGTGCCAGCAGCCCGGGACAGACAACCTACGAGCAGTACTTC. It specifies CASSPGQTTYEQYF.

V is TRBV5-1 and J is TRBJ2-5; TRBD1 aligns across 11 bases. The CDR3 consists of 17 residues. Losses at the gene ends were 4 bases for V and 4 bases for J; bases not matched to a gene: 12. Germline V lookup: CDR1 SGHRS, CDR2 YFSETQ. DNA of the CDR3: TGCGCCAGCAGCCTAGGACAGGGGGCGTCTTTGACAGAGACCCAGTACTTC. Protein product: CASSLGQGASLTETQYF.

This clone appeared a few times. The chain links TRBV4-2 to TRBJ1-6, with D tentatively TRBD1 (6 bases). The CDR3 contains 15 residues. V was trimmed by 4 bases and J by 5 bases, leaving 12 bases between them. The germline V gene encodes CDR1 LGHNA and CDR2 YNFKEQ. DNA for the CDR3: TGTGCCAGCAGCCTCGGACAGCGAGATAATTCACCCCTCCACTTT. Translating gives CASSLGQRDNSPLHF.

The rearrangement links TRBV5-6 to TRBJ1-3; D remains unclear. This CDR3 contains 14 residues. Trimming took 2 bases from V and 6 from J, leaving 12 bases between them. CDR1 SGHDT and CDR2 YYEEEE come from the germline V gene. In DNA, the CDR3 is TGTGCCAGCAGCTTTGGAGGAGGTCTAAACACCATATATTTT. It specifies CASSFGGGLNTIYF.

This chain connects TRBV25-1 to TRBJ1-2, with 7 bases fitting TRBD1. Germline trimming cut 3 bases from V and 3 bases from J; bases unmatched to any gene: 7. This CDR3 contains 15 residues. Germline V gene data show CDR1 as MGHDK and CDR2 as SYGVNS. The CDR3 loop is CASSEGTAVYYGYTF. DNA of the CDR3: TGTGCCAGCAGTGAGGGGACAGCCGTTTACTATGGCTACACCTTC.

This chain uses TRBV7-2 with TRBJ2-5; D remains unclear. V was shortened by 3 bases and J by 1 base, with 6 bases between the two germline ends. This CDR3 is built from 13 residues. CDR1 SGHTA and CDR2 FQGNSA come from the germline V gene. The CDR3 sequence: CASSFTRQETQYF. The CDR3 coding sequence is TGTGCCAGCAGCTTTACACGCCAAGAGACCCAGTACTTC.

This chain uses TRBV30 with TRBJ1-5; D might be TRBD1 (5 bases). The CDR3 contains 14 residues. Germline V gene data show CDR1 as GTSNPN and CDR2 as SVGIG (reference sequence). Trimming left V 5 bases short and J 3 bases short, with 14 bases between. CDR3: CAWGDREVNQPQHF. In DNA form, the CDR3 reads TGTGCCTGGGGGGACCGGGAGGTCAATCAGCCCCAGCATTTT.

Written as DNA, the CDR3 is TGTGCCAGCAGCACAAAGACAGCCCTGGGGGGTACGCAGTATTTT. Protein: CASSTKTALGGTQYF. The genes are TRBV5-4 and TRBJ2-3, with D possibly being TRBD2 (6 bases). The germline CDR1 and CDR2 sequences are SGHNT and YYREEE (reference sequence). The length of the CDR3 is 15 residues. The V end was cut by 4 bases, the J end by 8 bases, with 20 bases between.

The chain is built from TRBV2 and TRBJ1-1; 10 nucleotides line up with TRBD1. J gave up 5 bases and V 5 bases, and 5 bases lay outside the gene matches. This CDR3 has 14 residues. Germline V CDR1 and CDR2: SNHLY, FYNNEI. The CDR3 reads CASSRDRGLTEAFF. CDR3 nucleotides: TGTGCCAGCAGTAGGGACAGGGGCCTGACTGAAGCTTTCTTT.

This clone was detected only a few times. The chain carries TRBV23-1 and TRBJ1-3; TRBD1 matches at 7 bases. TRBV23-1 is an ORF, and what it does is uncertain. The V segment lost 10 bases and the J segment 0 bases; nucleotides outside the gene matches: 12. The CDR3 loop spans 16 amino acids. The CDR3 coding sequence is TGCGCCACCCAACGTCCGGACAGGAGCTCTGGAAACACCATATATTTT. Amino acid sequence: CATQRPDRSSGNTIYF.

The V call is TRBV6-5, the J call TRBJ2-7, with 7 bases aligning to TRBD1. CDR3 length: 15 amino acids. V lost 0 bases, J lost 0 bases, and 2 bases stayed unmatched. Germline V CDR1 and CDR2: MNHEY, SVGAGI. CDR3 amino acids: CASSYSSGGSYEQYF. The DNA for the CDR3 is TGTGCCAGCAGTTACTCGTCAGGGGGCTCCTACGAGCAGTACTTC.

This sequence joins TRBV2 and TRBJ2-4; 8 nucleotides line up with TRBD2. Germline values: CDR1 SNHLY, CDR2 FYNNEI. Trimming took 9 bases from V and 1 from J; bases not matched to a gene: 5. The CDR3 runs to 14 residues. Here the CDR3 reads CASREGVAKNIQYF. The CDR3 DNA sequence: TGTGCCAGTCGGGAGGGGGTGGCCAAAAACATTCAGTACTTC.

The V and J genes are TRBV7-9 and TRBJ1-1; D possibly corresponds to TRBD1 (6 bases). The V and J ends lost 5 bases and 10 bases respectively, with 14 bases between them. Germline-derived CDR1 and CDR2 are SEHNR and FQNEAQ (reference sequence). The CDR3 is made up of 12 amino acids. In DNA form, the CDR3 reads TGTGCCAGCAGCCCTGGACAGTATCGAGCTTTCTTT. Protein product: CASSPGQYRAFF.

V gene TRBV30 combines with J gene TRBJ2-7, with D tentatively TRBD2 (5 bases). The V gene's germline CDR1 is GTSNPN and CDR2 SVGIG (reference sequence). V was pared by 3 bases and J by 7 bases, with 22 bases between. CDR3 length: 15 residues. The DNA for the CDR3 is TGTGCCTGGAGCCCCTCCCAGAGCGGTTACGCGGAGCAGTACTTC. Translating gives CAWSPSQSGYAEQYF.

This clone has just one count. This chain joins TRBV19 and TRBJ1-6; D is undetermined. The CDR3 consists of 15 residues. Germline CDR1 and CDR2: LNHDA and SQIVND (reference sequence). V lost 3 bases, J lost 0 bases, and 6 bases lay in between. Written as DNA, the CDR3 is TGTGCCAGTAGTATCCGGAGCTCCTATAATTCACCCCTCCACTTT. Translation gives CASSIRSSYNSPLHF.

This rearrangement joins TRBV29-1 to TRBJ1-2, with TRBD1 matching over 9 bases. Germline lookup yields CDR1 SQVTM and CDR2 ANQGSEA. V lost 2 bases, J lost 4 bases, and 11 bases stayed unmatched. There are 16 residues in the CDR3. CDR3 coding DNA: TGCAGCGTTGAACCCCGGGACAGGGTATTTCTCTATGGCTACACCTTC. Protein product: CSVEPRDRVFLYGYTF.